Below are 6 T cell receptor beta chains sequenced from a single sample in a study of blood T cell repertoires in COVID-19. Method: immunoSEQ multiplex PCR; TCRdb's copy keeps in-frame clones and lacks some. The profile covers 110,000 or so clones, with about 90% appearing a single time and over 4% taken by the ten largest. Sequencing used peripheral blood. The source of these receptors is a woman between 50 and 59 years old with acute or convalescent COVID-19.

This chain joins TRBV28 and TRBJ1-3, with unresolved D. Germline V gives CDR1 MDHEN, CDR2 SYDVKM. The CDR3 runs to 13 residues. V lost 7 bases, J lost 2 bases, and 9 bases lay in between. Here the CDR3 reads CASTWQTGNTIYF. The CDR3 region has the DNA TGTGCCAGCACGTGGCAGACTGGAAACACCATATATTTT.

The chain couples TRBV5-4 to TRBJ2-5; 15 nucleotides line up with TRBD2. The CDR3 covers 17 residues. The ends lost 0 bases at V and 5 bases at J; junction bases unmatched: 5. The germline gives CDR1 SGHNT, CDR2 YYREEE (reference sequence). CDR3 loop: CASSLGTSGGARETQYF. The CDR3, as DNA: TGTGCCAGCAGCTTGGGGACTAGCGGGGGGGCCCGGGAGACCCAGTACTTC.

The genes are TRBV24-1 and TRBJ1-2; unclear D gene. Trimming cost V 11 bases and J 2 bases, with 14 bases left between them. The CDR3 consists of 13 residues. The germline V gene has CDR1 KGHDR and CDR2 SFDVKD. CDR3 loop: CAISRSLNYGYTF. The CDR3 DNA reads as TGTGCCATCTCCAGGTCGTTGAACTATGGCTACACCTTC.

The chain has TRBV3-1 (or the pseudogene TRBV3-2) and TRBJ1-3; the D gene is possibly TRBD1 (5 bases). V was cut by 4 bases and J by 0 bases, with 7 bases left in between. CDR3 length equals 14 residues. Per the germline V gene, CDR1 is LGHDT and CDR2 is YNNKEL (reference sequence). CDR3 amino acids: CASSRGLSGNTIYF. In DNA form, the CDR3 reads TGTGCCAGCAGCCGGGGCCTCTCTGGAAACACCATATATTTT.

CDR3 amino acids: CASRPTTGKAKNIQYF. CDR3 bases: TGTGCCAGCAGACCAACGACAGGGAAGGCCAAAAACATTCAGTACTTC. The chain combines TRBV25-1 with TRBJ2-4; TRBD1 aligns across 7 bases. CDR3 length: 16 amino acids. V gave up 6 bases and J gave up 1 base; unmatched junction bases: 9. Germline values: CDR1 MGHDK, CDR2 SYGVNS. Supplemented by reference TRBV25-1 and TRBJ2-4, the full variable domain reads EADIYQTPRYLVIGTGKKITLECSQTMGHDKMYWYQQDPGMELHLIHYSYGVNSTEKGDLSSESTVSRIRTEHFPLTLESARPSHTSQYLCASRPTTGKAKNIQYFGAGTRLSVL.

The chain couples TRBV2 to TRBJ1-2; 8 positions agree with TRBD1. The germline V gene has CDR1 SNHLY and CDR2 FYNNEI. The junction had 6 bases not matched to a gene; V was cut back by 7 bases and J by 5 bases. The CDR3 totals 13 residues. The CDR3 DNA follows: TGTGCCAGCAATGGTGACAGGGGATATGGCTACACCTTC. Its protein product is CASNGDRGYGYTF.